The 32 T cell receptor beta chains listed next were all sequenced from one sample in a study of blood T cell repertoires in COVID-19 (TCRdb year 2020). To prepare the library, the immunoSEQ multiplex PCR assay was applied. TCRdb took this table from immuneACCESS and kept in-frame rearrangements with V and J called. Such tables lack part of the clones; where checked against another copy, unresolved V genes explain under half of the gap, and the rest is unexplained. The sample yields 150,000 to 200,000 clones; roughly 89% were counted once. The biggest ten clones account for approximately 2.5% of the sample. The sequencing sample was made of PBMCs or T cells enriched from blood (not recorded which). These receptors all stem from a woman aged 40 to 49 with acute COVID-19.

This chain connects TRBV5-1 to TRBJ2-1, with 15 nucleotides matching TRBD2. The CDR3 is 17 residues long. The ends lost 0 bases at V and 6 bases at J; junction bases unmatched: 4. CDR1 is SGHRS, CDR2 YFSETQ, per germline. The CDR3 reads CASSLAPGLAGGNEQFF. The CDR3, as DNA: TGCGCCAGCAGCTTGGCCCCGGGACTAGCGGGAGGCAATGAGCAGTTCTTC.

The chain employs TRBV5-1 and TRBJ2-3; D call uncertain. This CDR3 contains 15 residues. The V end lost 0 bases, the J end lost 2 bases, and 10 bases lay between the germline ends. CDR1 is SGHRS, CDR2 YFSETQ, per germline. The CDR3 is CASSLAPLPTDTQYF. The DNA of the CDR3 is TGCGCCAGCAGCTTGGCCCCACTCCCCACAGATACGCAGTATTTT. Variable domain in full (rest from reference TRBV5-1 and TRBJ2-3): KAGVTQTPRYLIKTRGQQVTLSCSPISGHRSVSWYQQTPGQGLQFLFEYFSETQRNKGNFPGRFSGRQFSNSRSEMNVSTLELGDSALYLCASSLAPLPTDTQYFGPGTRLTVL.

This chain uses TRBV4-1 with TRBJ2-1; 9 bases line up with TRBD1. The germline gives CDR1 MGHRA, CDR2 YSYEKL. The J segment lost 4 bases and the V segment lost 3 bases, leaving 1 base of the junction unmatched. The CDR3 spans 14 residues. The CDR3 nucleotides are TGCGCCAGCAGCCAGGGGACAGGGTACAATGAGCAGTTCTTC. Its protein product is CASSQGTGYNEQFF.

The chain has TRBV2 and TRBJ2-5; TRBD2 matches 9 bases. Unmatched junction bases numbered 8, after V lost 7 bases and J lost 2 bases. Germline assignment: CDR1 SNHLY and CDR2 FYNNEI. The CDR3 consists of 15 residues. This CDR3 is CASTLAGLAQETQYF. CDR3 in DNA: TGTGCCAGCACACTAGCGGGCCTAGCTCAAGAGACCCAGTACTTC.

V gene TRBV18 combines with J gene TRBJ2-5, with 13 bases fitting TRBD2. The V gene end was trimmed by 2 bases and the J gene end by 4 bases; junction bases not matched to a gene: 4. This CDR3 is built from 16 residues. Per germline, CDR1 KGHSH and CDR2 LQKENI. CDR3 coding DNA: TGTGCCAGCTCACCAACTAGCGGGAGGGCCGCAGAGACCCAGTACTTC. This codes for CASSPTSGRAAETQYF.

The chain recombines TRBV18 with TRBJ2-2, with 14 bases that match TRBD2. Per germline, CDR1 KGHSH and CDR2 LQKENI. V was clipped by 3 bases and J by 5 bases; unmatched bases: 2. The CDR3 is 16 amino acids. DNA of the CDR3: TGTGCCAGCTCACCCCGGACTAGCGGGAGGACCGGGGAGCTGTTTTTT. This codes for CASSPRTSGRTGELFF.

The rearrangement uses TRBV6-2 or TRBV6-3 and TRBJ2-7; TRBD2 might be the D (5 bases). The germline V gene encodes CDR1 MNHEY and CDR2 SVGEGT. The CDR3 is 15 amino acids. V lost 6 bases, J lost 4 bases, and 19 bases lay in between. Here the CDR3 DNA reads TGTGCCAGCAGCGGCTCACCTGGGAGTGGATACGAGCAGTACTTC. Translating gives CASSGSPGSGYEQYF.

This clone appeared once. The chain employs TRBV7-9 and TRBJ1-1, with a possible D match to TRBD1 (6 bases). The V gene's germline CDR1 is SEHNR and CDR2 FQNEAQ (reference sequence). The CDR3 extends over 15 amino acids. V gave up 5 bases and J gave up 1 base, with 14 bases separating them. The CDR3 protein is CASSPNEGENTEAFF. The CDR3 nucleotides are TGTGCCAGCAGCCCCAACGAGGGGGAGAACACTGAAGCTTTCTTT.

This chain links TRBV19 with TRBJ1-5; a possible D gene is TRBD1 (5 bases). This CDR3 comprises 13 residues. The germline gives CDR1 LNHDA, CDR2 SQIVND (reference sequence). With 8 bases removed from V and 7 bases from J, the gap between germline ends came to 15 bases. CDR3 region: CASRLPGGQPQHF. CDR3 coding DNA: TGTGCCAGTCGGCTTCCTGGGGGGCAGCCCCAGCATTTT.

The V gene is TRBV25-1, the J gene TRBJ1-1, with D possibly matching TRBD1 (5 bases). The length of the CDR3 is 13 residues. Germline CDR1 reads MGHDK; CDR2 reads SYGVNS. V lost 2 bases and J 4 bases, leaving 8 bases between the germline ends. The CDR3 protein is CASSEQGSTEAFF. CDR3 bases: TGTGCCAGCAGTGAACAGGGAAGCACTGAAGCTTTCTTT.

This chain uses TRBV3-1 (or the pseudogene TRBV3-2) with TRBJ2-5, with TRBD2 matching 14 bases. Trimming removed 1 base from V and 4 bases from J; junction bases left unmatched: 20. Germline values: CDR1 LGHDT, CDR2 YNNKEL (reference sequence). This CDR3 is 22 amino acids long. CDR3: CASSQVGLAGGGKIRNPETQYF. CDR3 DNA sequence: TGTGCCAGCAGCCAAGTAGGACTAGCGGGAGGTGGGAAGATACGTAACCCAGAGACCCAGTACTTC.

The rearrangement links TRBV19 to TRBJ1-5, with 8 bases lining up with TRBD1. V trimming: 2 bases; J trimming: 0 bases; junction bases outside the gene matches: 0. This CDR3 is 15 amino acids long. Per the germline V gene, CDR1 is LNHDA and CDR2 is SQIVND (reference sequence). This chain's CDR3 is CASSIQGASNQPQHF. In nucleotides, the CDR3 is TGTGCCAGTAGTATACAGGGGGCTAGCAATCAGCCCCAGCATTTT.

The chain employs TRBV28 and TRBJ2-7; D is undetermined. Germline V lookup: CDR1 MDHEN, CDR2 SYDVKM. Trimming took off 5 bases at V and 0 bases at J, with 11 bases between the two ends. The CDR3 runs to 14 residues. CDR3 region: CASSPWQVSYEQYF. The DNA for the CDR3 is TGTGCCAGCAGTCCCTGGCAGGTCTCCTACGAGCAGTACTTC.

The chain couples TRBV2 to TRBJ2-5; no firm D call. The CDR3 is made up of 11 amino acids. V was pared by 7 bases and J by 4 bases, with 7 bases between. Germline V gives CDR1 SNHLY, CDR2 FYNNEI. CDR3 sequence: CASTSRETQYF. As DNA, the CDR3 is TGTGCCAGCACCTCGCGAGAGACCCAGTACTTC.

This sequence joins TRBV27 and TRBJ2-5; TRBD1 matches at 9 bases. This CDR3 has 15 amino acids. V was pared by 5 bases and J by 4 bases, with 8 bases of the junction left unmatched. Germline lookup yields CDR1 MNHEY and CDR2 SMNVEV (reference sequence). The CDR3 is CASSQRTGEGETQYF. The CDR3 DNA is TGTGCCAGCAGTCAAAGGACAGGGGAGGGAGAGACCCAGTACTTC.

This chain connects TRBV9 to TRBJ2-1; 9 bases are a match to TRBD2. Per the germline V gene, CDR1 is SGDLS and CDR2 is YYNGEE. V dropped 4 bases and J dropped 2; count of bases not matched to a gene: 4. CDR3 length: 15 residues. CDR3 in DNA: TGTGCCAGCAGCCCACCTAGCGGGACCTACAATGAGCAGTTCTTC. Protein product: CASSPPSGTYNEQFF.

The chain carries TRBV10-3 and TRBJ2-1; TRBD1 aligns across 9 bases. The CDR3 has 13 amino acids. Germline V lookup: CDR1 ENHRY, CDR2 SYGVKD. V gave up 10 bases and J gave up 4 bases; unmatched junction bases: 5. CDR3 bases: TGTGCCACCGCGGACAGGGGATACAATGAGCAGTTCTTC. Encoded protein: CATADRGYNEQFF.

J is TRBJ2-1 and V is TRBV7-2, with D perhaps TRBD2 (5 bases). CDR3 size: 18 residues. In germline, CDR1 is SGHTA, CDR2 FQGNSA. Trimming shortened V by 0 bases and J by 1 base, and 16 bases separated the two germline ends. In DNA form, the CDR3 reads TGTGCCAGCAGCTTAGCCTTCTCTCGGGAACGGTCCTACAATGAGCAGTTCTTC. Amino acid sequence: CASSLAFSRERSYNEQFF.

The rearrangement joins TRBV27 to TRBJ1-5; the match to TRBD1 covers 7 bases. The J segment lost 6 bases and the V segment lost 10 bases, leaving 9 bases of the junction unmatched. CDR1 and CDR2 (germline): MNHEY, SMNVEV (reference sequence). The CDR3 is made up of 13 amino acids. CDR3 in amino acids: CATQTGNGQPQHF. CDR3 DNA sequence: TGTGCCACTCAGACAGGGAACGGTCAGCCCCAGCATTTT.

V gene TRBV11-2 combines with J gene TRBJ2-2, with a tentative D call TRBD1 (6 bases). V was trimmed by 9 bases and J by 4 bases, leaving 12 bases between them. CDR1 and CDR2 from the germline V gene are SGHAT and FQNNGV. CDR3 length equals 13 residues. For the CDR3, the DNA is TGTGCCAGTTCAGGGGCCCGCACCGGGGAGCTGTTTTTT. Translated, it gives CASSGARTGELFF.

The chain has TRBV7-6 and TRBJ2-3, with 10 bases that match TRBD2. The CDR3 loop spans 16 amino acids. Trimming removed 5 bases from V and 0 bases from J; junction bases left unmatched: 5. Per the germline V gene, CDR1 is SGHVS and CDR2 is FNYEAQ. The CDR3 DNA is TGTGCCAGCAGCCTCCCTAGCGGGGGAAGCACAGATACGCAGTATTTT. It translates to CASSLPSGGSTDTQYF.

This chain connects TRBV5-4 to TRBJ2-7, with D possibly matching TRBD2 (5 bases). Trimming shortened V by 2 bases and J by 3 bases, and 6 bases separated the two germline ends. The CDR3 is 12 amino acids. Germline V CDR1 and CDR2: SGHNT, YYREEE (reference sequence). The DNA for the CDR3 is TGTGCCAGCAGCTTTGGGAGCTACGAGCAGTACTTC. Encoded protein: CASSFGSYEQYF.

This rearrangement joins TRBV5-1 to TRBJ2-5; tentative D call: TRBD1 (6 bases). CDR3 size: 13 residues. Trimming stripped 4 bases from V and 4 bases from J, with 11 bases between. Germline V CDR1 and CDR2: SGHRS, YFSETQ. The CDR3, as DNA: TGCGCCAGCAGCCTGGAAGGGGGAGAGACCCAGTACTTC. As protein: CASSLEGGETQYF.

J is TRBJ2-4 and V is TRBV21-1; TRBD1 is the table's D call and was not checked against the DNA. TRBV21-1 is deemed a pseudogene. CDR3 length: 22 residues. The CDR3 region has the DNA TGTGCCAGCAGCAAAGCTCCCTCGATCTACATCGGGACAGGGAGAGACAAAAACATTCAGTACTTC. Protein product: CASSKAPSIYIGTGRDKNIQYF.

CDR3 loop: CASNQQGQGYNEQFF. CDR3 sequence (DNA): TGCGCCAGCAACCAACAGGGGCAAGGCTACAATGAGCAGTTCTTC. This rearrangement joins TRBV5-1 to TRBJ2-1; 7 bases fit TRBD1. The germline V gene has CDR1 SGHRS and CDR2 YFSETQ. The junction had 9 bases not matched to a gene; V was cut back by 6 bases and J by 3 bases. CDR3 length: 15 residues. Combining the CDR3 with reference TRBV5-1 and TRBJ2-1 gives the whole variable domain KAGVTQTPRYLIKTRGQQVTLSCSPISGHRSVSWYQQTPGQGLQFLFEYFSETQRNKGNFPGRFSGRQFSNSRSEMNVSTLELGDSALYLCASNQQGQGYNEQFFGPGTRLTVL.

The chain carries TRBV5-1 and TRBJ2-1; 11 bases align to TRBD2. The germline CDR1 and CDR2 sequences are SGHRS and YFSETQ. The V and J ends lost 4 bases and 5 bases, in that order; junction bases with no gene match: 8. The length of the CDR3 is 16 residues. CDR3 nucleotides: TGCGCCAGCAGCCCCCTTAGCGGGGGGGACCACAATGAGCAGTTCTTC. Translated: CASSPLSGGDHNEQFF.

CDR3 region: CASSPARDEQFF. CDR3 sequence (DNA): TGTGCCAGCTCACCCGCGCGGGATGAGCAGTTCTTC. The chain carries TRBV18 and TRBJ2-1, with a weak D call TRBD2 (5 bases). Germline assignment: CDR1 KGHSH and CDR2 LQKENI. The CDR3 has 12 amino acids. V shed 3 bases and J shed 8 bases, with 8 bases lying between them.

Concerning this clone: One end of the junction varies from germline; a read error may be responsible. The gene calls are TRBV13 and TRBJ1-2; 7 positions agree with TRBD1. CDR3 size: 15 residues. CDR1 is PRHDT, CDR2 FYEKMQ, per germline (reference sequence). The DNA of the CDR3 is TGTGCCAGCAGCCTAGGGGGCACTCTGGATTATGGCTACACCTTC. Protein sequence: CASSLGGTLDYGYTF.

This clone is a singleton in its sample. The rearrangement uses TRBV28 and TRBJ2-5, with TRBD1 matching 10 bases. Germline CDR1 reads MDHEN; CDR2 reads SYDVKM. The trim removed 6 bases at V and 4 bases at J, leaving 8 bases unmatched. This CDR3 contains 15 residues. CDR3 bases: TGTGCCAGCAGGCGCGGACAGGGGGTCCCAGAGACCCAGTACTTC. Translated: CASRRGQGVPETQYF.

This clone was observed many times. The CDR3 DNA sequence: TGTGCCAGCAGCTTAGGAGGGACTGGCTACGAGCAGTACTTC. Its protein is CASSLGGTGYEQYF. The chain employs TRBV11-2 and TRBJ2-7; D may be TRBD2 (6 bases). Germline CDR1 SGHAT, CDR2 FQNNGV. V gave up 1 base and J gave up 3 bases, with 10 bases separating them. This CDR3 contains 14 residues.

The sample holds one count of this clone. The chain joins TRBV4-3 to TRBJ2-3; possible D gene TRBD1, 6 bases. The CDR3 spans 16 residues. V lost 4 bases to trimming and J lost 0 bases, with 14 bases between them. Germline values: CDR1 LGHNA, CDR2 YSLEER. The DNA of the CDR3 is TGCGCCAGCAGCCGTCGGACAGACACTAGCACAGATACGCAGTATTTT. Protein: CASSRRTDTSTDTQYF.

The chain joins TRBV4-1 to TRBJ1-4; 8 nucleotides match TRBD1. The germline V gene has CDR1 MGHRA and CDR2 YSYEKL. This CDR3 is built from 16 residues. With V trimmed by 4 bases and J by 0 bases, 4 bases remained unmatched. CDR3 bases: TGCGCCAGCAGCCCCGGACAGGGTACAACTAATGAAAAACTGTTTTTT. Translated, it gives CASSPGQGTTNEKLFF.